The clone carrying this T cell receptor beta chain has a single count. These data belong to a study of PD-L1 blockade in urothelial cancer. Study details: Blood analysis was done at 3 weeks (second dose) and 6 weeks after treatment began.

Sequenced by immunoSEQ multiplex PCR; TCRdb stores in-frame clones only, minus some. The sample shows about 57,000 clones, about 86% of them seen only once. The CDR3 extends over 12 amino acids. Per germline, CDR1 ENHRY and CDR2 SYGVKD. The ends lost 10 bases at V and 0 bases at J; junction bases unmatched: 0. This chain uses TRBV10-3 with TRBJ2-7, with 10 nucleotides matching TRBD2. This TCR derives from a man over 45 with urothelial cancer. The starting material was PBMCs, obtained around atezolizumab (anti-PD-L1) treatment. The CDR3 DNA reads TGTGCCACTAGCGGGAGCTCCTACGAGCAGTACTTC. As protein: CATSGSSYEQYF.